These 27 T cell receptor beta chains share one sample of origin, sequenced in a study of blood T cell repertoires in COVID-19. TCRdb keeps only in-frame clones here, not all; method: immunoSEQ multiplex PCR. The table has some 230,000 clones, 80% to 85% seen once. Material: peripheral blood. The receptors here all came from a woman aged 55 to 70 with acute or convalescent COVID-19.

The chain employs TRBV6-5 and TRBJ1-1, with a tentative D call TRBD1 (6 bases). CDR3 length: 14 residues. Trimming pared 0 bases from V and 7 bases from J, leaving 12 bases between. CDR1 and CDR2 from the germline V gene are MNHEY and SVGAGI. As DNA, the CDR3 is TGTGCCAGCAGTTACTCGACAGGCACGAATGAAGCTTTCTTT. Translating gives CASSYSTGTNEAFF.

This chain links TRBV5-6 with TRBJ2-7; D uncertain. Per germline, CDR1 SGHDT and CDR2 YYEEEE. V was trimmed by 0 bases and J by 3 bases, leaving 10 bases between them. The CDR3 loop spans 14 amino acids. For the CDR3, the DNA is TGTGCCAGCAGCTTGGTACCTGGAGACTACGAGCAGTACTTC. This codes for CASSLVPGDYEQYF.

The genes are TRBV4-2 and TRBJ1-6, with 8 bases identical to TRBD1. CDR3 length equals 14 residues. The J segment lost 8 bases and the V segment lost 5 bases, leaving 5 bases of the junction unmatched. Germline values: CDR1 LGHNA, CDR2 YNFKEQ. CDR3 sequence reads: CASSYDRGDSPLHF. CDR3 in DNA: TGTGCCAGCAGCTACGACAGGGGAGATTCACCCCTCCACTTT.

The rearrangement links TRBV3-1 (or the pseudogene TRBV3-2) to TRBJ1-2, with TRBD1 matching over 7 bases. The trim removed 10 bases at V and 6 bases at J, leaving 11 bases unmatched. The CDR3 is 13 residues long. Germline lookup yields CDR1 LGHDT and CDR2 YNNKEL (reference sequence). The CDR3 coding sequence is TGTGCCACCACAGACAGGGCCAACGATGGCTACACCTTC. It is translated as CATTDRANDGYTF.

The J gene is TRBJ1-2, the V gene TRBV18; D ambiguous. V shed 0 bases and J shed 4 bases, with 6 bases lying between them. Germline CDR1 reads KGHSH; CDR2 reads LQKENI. This CDR3 comprises 13 residues. In DNA, the CDR3 is TGTGCCAGCTCACCACCAGAGGCCTATGGCTACACCTTC. Its protein product is CASSPPEAYGYTF.

This clone appeared once. This rearrangement joins TRBV4-2 to TRBJ2-2, with 8 positions matching TRBD2. Germline assignment: CDR1 LGHNA and CDR2 YNFKEQ. The CDR3 spans 17 residues. The V and J ends lost 0 bases and 0 bases, in that order; junction bases with no gene match: 3. The CDR3 reads CASSQDPGGANTGELFF. DNA of the CDR3: TGTGCCAGCAGCCAAGATCCCGGGGGGGCGAACACCGGGGAGCTGTTTTTT.

The chain uses TRBV5-1 and TRBJ2-3, with D possibly TRBD1 on 5 matching bases. Germline V CDR1 and CDR2: SGHRS, YFSETQ. The CDR3 has 14 amino acids. V gave up 4 bases and J gave up 2 bases, with 11 bases separating them. The CDR3 DNA sequence: TGCGCCAGCAGCGCGGACAAGCACACAGATACGCAGTATTTT. Amino acid sequence: CASSADKHTDTQYF.

The chain carries TRBV27 and TRBJ1-2; TRBD1 might be the D (6 bases). V was trimmed by 5 bases and J by 1 base, leaving 14 bases between them. This CDR3 region has 15 residues. Germline CDR1 MNHEY, CDR2 SMNVEV (reference sequence). The CDR3 DNA sequence: TGTGCCAGCAGTCCCCGGGACACCGGTAACTATGGCTACACCTTC. Amino acids: CASSPRDTGNYGYTF.

CDR3 DNA: TGTGCCAGCAGTGGGGCGGGTGAGCAGTACTTC. Translating gives CASSGAGEQYF. The chain joins TRBV2 to TRBJ2-7, with D maybe TRBD2 (5 bases). This CDR3 spans 11 amino acids. Germline V lookup: CDR1 SNHLY, CDR2 FYNNEI. V was trimmed by 4 bases and J by 7 bases, leaving 8 bases between them.

The rearrangement links TRBV15 to TRBJ1-5, with TRBD1 matching 7 bases. The CDR3 spans 17 residues. J gave up 1 base and V 0 bases, and 6 bases lay outside the gene matches. Germline V gene data show CDR1 as LNHNV and CDR2 as YYDKDF (reference sequence). CDR3 DNA sequence: TGTGCCACCAGCAGAGATGGGGCAGGGGGGAGCAATCAGCCCCAGCATTTT. Residues: CATSRDGAGGSNQPQHF. Full variable domain (rest looked up from reference TRBV15 and TRBJ1-5): DAMVIQNPRYQVTQFGKPVTLSCSQTLNHNVMYWYQQKSSQAPKLLFHYYDKDFNNEADTPDNFQSRRPNTSFCFLDIRSPGLGDTAMYLCATSRDGAGGSNQPQHFGDGTRLSIL.

The CDR3 protein is CAWSADRTGSTGEAFF. Written as DNA, the CDR3 is TGTGCCTGGAGTGCAGACAGGACAGGGTCAACAGGTGAAGCTTTCTTT. The V call is TRBV30, the J call TRBJ1-1; 8 positions agree with TRBD1. Trimming removed 1 base from V and 7 bases from J; junction bases left unmatched: 14. CDR1 is GTSNPN and CDR2 is SVGIG in the germline V gene (reference sequence). This CDR3 has 16 residues.

This sequence joins TRBV5-6 and TRBJ1-2; TRBD1 aligns across 7 bases. With V trimmed by 4 bases and J by 7 bases, 4 bases remained unmatched. CDR1 is SGHDT and CDR2 is YYEEEE in the germline V gene. CDR3 size: 12 residues. The CDR3 is CASSRQGRGYTF. The CDR3 DNA reads as TGTGCCAGCAGCCGACAGGGACGTGGCTACACCTTC.

The V call is TRBV3-1 (or the pseudogene TRBV3-2), the J call TRBJ1-1; D not resolved. The CDR3 loop spans 14 amino acids. Between the trimmed V and J ends, which lost 1 base and 0 bases, there was a span of 6 bases. The germline V gene has CDR1 LGHDT and CDR2 YNNKEL (reference sequence). CDR3 sequence: CASSQGRVNTEAFF. The CDR3 DNA reads as TGTGCCAGCAGCCAAGGACGGGTGAACACTGAAGCTTTCTTT.

The chain joins TRBV3-1 (or the pseudogene TRBV3-2) to TRBJ1-6; D gene uncertain. The germline V and J ends were trimmed by 5 bases and 0 bases, with 11 bases remaining between them. Germline CDR1 is LGHDT and CDR2 is YNNKEL (reference sequence). This CDR3 region has 16 residues. CDR3 DNA sequence: TGTGCCAGCAGCGCCCGAGGGAGCTCCTATAATTCACCCCTCCACTTT. Protein: CASSARGSSYNSPLHF.

This CDR3 reads CASSLGQFNEAFF. The DNA of the CDR3 is TGTGCCAGCAGTTTGGGACAGTTCAATGAAGCTTTCTTT. V is TRBV6-2 or TRBV6-3 and J is TRBJ1-1, with 7 nucleotides matching TRBD1. V was pared by 4 bases and J by 7 bases, with 6 bases of the junction left unmatched. Germline CDR1 is MNHEY and CDR2 is SVGEGT. The CDR3 is made up of 13 amino acids.

This sequence joins TRBV5-1 and TRBJ2-1; 12 positions agree with TRBD2. The length of the CDR3 is 16 residues. Germline CDR1 and CDR2: SGHRS and YFSETQ. Germline trimming cut 0 bases from V and 2 bases from J; bases unmatched to any gene: 0. For the CDR3, the DNA is TGCGCCAGCAGCTTGGCTAGCGGGGGGGCCTACAATGAGCAGTTCTTC. Encoded protein: CASSLASGGAYNEQFF.

The chain combines TRBV9 with TRBJ2-7; 7 nucleotides agree with TRBD1. V lost 4 bases and J lost 0; bases outside the gene matches: 7. The CDR3 runs to 15 residues. The germline V gene has CDR1 SGDLS and CDR2 YYNGEE. The CDR3 nucleotides are TGTGCCAGCAGCCCAGGGACAGAGTCCTCCTACGAGCAGTACTTC. Translating it yields CASSPGTESSYEQYF.

The chain recombines TRBV19 with TRBJ1-5; weak D call: TRBD1 (6 bases). CDR3 length: 15 amino acids. Trimming shortened V by 1 base and J by 7 bases, and 14 bases separated the two germline ends. Germline V CDR1 and CDR2: LNHDA, SQIVND (reference sequence). The CDR3 bases are TGTGCCAGTAGTATAGGAAGGGGGAAGAACCAGCCCCAGCATTTT. It is translated as CASSIGRGKNQPQHF.

The chain couples TRBV3-1 (or the pseudogene TRBV3-2) to TRBJ2-7; TRBD2 might be the D (5 bases). Germline V gene data show CDR1 as LGHDT and CDR2 as YNNKEL (reference sequence). The CDR3 totals 14 residues. The V end lost 1 base, the J end lost 7 bases, and 14 bases lay between the germline ends. The CDR3 spells CASSQAAGGREQYF. Written as DNA, the CDR3 is TGTGCCAGCAGCCAAGCGGCAGGAGGAAGGGAGCAGTACTTC.

This sequence joins TRBV4-1 and TRBJ2-7; TRBD2 matches 9 bases. The V and J ends lost 1 base and 2 bases, in that order; junction bases with no gene match: 3. Looked up from germline, CDR1 is MGHRA and CDR2 is YSYEKL. This CDR3 region has 15 residues. The CDR3 DNA reads TGCGCCAGCAGCCAAGGGCGGGGGGGAGCCTACGAGCAGTACTTC. The encoded protein is CASSQGRGGAYEQYF.

This sequence joins TRBV29-1 and TRBJ1-1, with 9 nucleotides matching TRBD1. The CDR3 runs to 13 residues. The germline CDR1 and CDR2 sequences are SQVTM and ANQGSEA. The trim removed 7 bases at V and 1 base at J, leaving 4 bases unmatched. Written as DNA, the CDR3 is TGCAGCGCGAACAGGGGGCAGAACACTGAAGCTTTCTTT. This gives the protein CSANRGQNTEAFF.

The chain is built from TRBV28 and TRBJ1-2, with 8 bases aligning to TRBD1. After removal of 7 bases from V and 7 bases from J, the junction contained 8 bases not matched to a gene. The CDR3 length is 13 residues. Germline CDR1 reads MDHEN; CDR2 reads SYDVKM. The CDR3: CASTSGGVGGYTF. The CDR3 region has the DNA TGTGCCAGCACATCAGGGGGCGTGGGTGGCTACACCTTC.

The V and J genes are TRBV6-2 or TRBV6-3 and TRBJ1-1; possible D gene TRBD1, 6 bases. The germline CDR1 and CDR2 sequences are MNHEY and SVGEGT. Trimming took off 2 bases at V and 0 bases at J, with 16 bases between the two ends. This CDR3 spans 17 amino acids. The CDR3 DNA reads as TGTGCCAGCAGTTACCTGGGGACAACCTGGATGAACACTGAAGCTTTCTTT. It is translated as CASSYLGTTWMNTEAFF.

V and J are TRBV15 and TRBJ1-5, with D hard to call. V shed 0 bases and J shed 7 bases, with 7 bases lying between them. Germline CDR1 LNHNV, CDR2 YYDKDF (reference sequence). This CDR3 spans 13 amino acids. The CDR3 DNA reads TGTGCCACCAGCAGAGACCAGGCCCAGCCCCAGCATTTT. It codes for CATSRDQAQPQHF.

The rearrangement joins TRBV3-1 (or the pseudogene TRBV3-2) to TRBJ2-5; 9 positions match TRBD2. The V segment lost 0 bases and the J segment 5 bases; nucleotides outside the gene matches: 4. From germline, CDR1 is LGHDT and CDR2 YNNKEL (reference sequence). The CDR3 runs 15 residues. Written as DNA, the CDR3 is TGTGCCAGCAGCCAAGAGACTAGCGGCTGGGAGACCCAGTACTTC. Its protein is CASSQETSGWETQYF.

This clone was counted between two and nine times. The rearrangement joins TRBV27 to TRBJ1-6; TRBD1 matches 9 bases. Germline lookup yields CDR1 MNHEY and CDR2 SMNVEV (reference sequence). V lost 3 bases, J lost 13 bases, and 7 bases stayed unmatched. The CDR3 covers 14 residues. CDR3 nucleotide sequence: TGTGCCAGCAGTTTTCGGGACAGGGTGGCTCCCCTCCACTTT. Its translation is CASSFRDRVAPLHF.

This chain joins TRBV7-9 and TRBJ2-5; 7 bases fit TRBD2. The V gene's germline CDR1 is SEHNR and CDR2 FQNEAQ (reference sequence). Trimming took 1 base from V and 4 from J; bases not matched to a gene: 6. The CDR3 runs to 15 residues. Here the CDR3 reads CASSLVGTNLETQYF. The CDR3 bases are TGTGCCAGCAGCTTAGTCGGGACTAACTTAGAGACCCAGTACTTC.